This T cell receptor beta chain was documented in a study of T cell responses to AZD1222 COVID-19 vaccine. Study-wide context: Pooled in the analysis were second doses at about 4 or about 12 weeks.

Between the trimmed V and J ends, which lost 2 bases and 5 bases, there was a span of 16 bases. Germline V CDR1 and CDR2: LNHDA, SQIVND (reference sequence). This CDR3 is built from 16 residues. Of note for this clone: Its target is not known.

TCRdb's copy holds only in-frame clones and misses some; the assay was immunoSEQ multiplex PCR. The table lists approximately 170,000 clones, 85% to 90% of them singletons. Study results and caveats: Baseline seropositives among AZD1222 recipients totaled only 5 to 7. Spike-wide vaccine-associated CD4 TCRs dominated at 160-218 and 743-854. The study found Spike-specific TCR breadth and depth rose after two AZD1222 doses.

The specimen was peripheral blood, collected on day 0 of AZD1222 vaccination. The receptor was derived from an adult in good health. This chain uses TRBV19 with TRBJ1-5; no firm D call. The CDR3 loop reads CASSIWGDSNHQPQHF. Written as DNA, the CDR3 is TGTGCCAGTAGTATATGGGGAGACTCCAACCATCAGCCCCAGCATTTT.